Given below is one T cell receptor beta chain in context. Its specificity is not known. This PCR relied on a set of 60 Vbeta primers and 13 Jbeta primers. Generated by immunoSEQ multiplex PCR, the TCRdb table keeps only in-frame clones and is missing some. The sample holds under 150,000 clones, around three quarters seen once. This sample was included in a study of cytomegalovirus exposure and HLA in healthy donors. Study-level results: When the data were analyzed later, several of the most significant clusters appeared to be linked to common viral pathogens. In an earlier analysis, productive rearrangement rates for most beta V segments clustered near 87% or 30%. The authors listed approximately 160 TCR beta chains as cytomegalovirus-associated. Within a later analysis, the majority of CMV-associated TCR beta chains appeared HLA-restricted.

The sequence derives from a woman aged 40 to 50 in good health and CMV-seropositive. Sequencing used PBMCs.

As DNA, the CDR3 is TGTGCCAGCAGCTTGGCTAGCAGGGGCATCAATCAGCCCCAGCATTTT. It codes for CASSLASRGINQPQHF. The chain employs TRBV5-6 and TRBJ1-5, with TRBD1 as a possible D gene (6 bases). This CDR3 is 16 amino acids long. V lost 0 bases and J 3 bases, leaving 13 bases between the germline ends. Germline V gene lookup returns CDR1 SGHDT and CDR2 YYEEEE. Using reference TRBV5-6 and TRBJ1-5 for the parts outside the CDR3, the full variable domain is DAGVTQSPTHLIKTRGQQVTLRCSPKSGHDTVSWYQQALGQGPQFIFQYYEEEERQRGNFPDRFSGHQFPNYSSELNVNALLLGDSALYLCASSLASRGINQPQHFGDGTRLSIL.